The sequence of this T cell receptor (beta chain) was determined in a study of PD-1 blockade in classical Hodgkin lymphoma. Germline lookup yields CDR1 MDHEN and CDR2 SYDVKM. The CDR3 spans 10 residues. Deletions cut 10 bases from V and 3 bases from J, with 6 bases between. Brentuximab vedotin exposure varied, and every patient relapsed after autologous stem cell transplantation. Data came from immunoSEQ multiplex PCR; TCRdb stores just in-frame clones and leaves some out. The sample holds some 150,000 clones; approximately 80% are singletons and the top ten take roughly 10%. The V gene is TRBV28, the J gene TRBJ1-2; the D is unclear. Material: peripheral blood mononuclear cells (PBMCs), obtained before the second cycle of nivolumab. The clonotype comes from a human donor with classical Hodgkin lymphoma. This chain's CDR3 is CATLDYGYTF. In DNA, the CDR3 is TGTGCCACCTTGGACTATGGCTACACCTTC.